This T cell receptor (beta chain) was captured in a study of response to subunit inactivated influenza vaccine. Findings of the study overall: Authors proposed each seasonal influenza vaccination draws in few new T cells.

As to this clonotype: Its antigen is as yet unknown.

From the RT-PCR reads, TCRdb called clonotypes with MiXCR, one entry per CDR3 protein. The sample consists of 450,000 to 550,000 distinct CDR3 sequences, approximately 24% of them appearing once. The V and J ends lost 0 bases and 10 bases, in that order; junction bases with no gene match: 4. The CDR3 is 14 residues long. CDR1 and CDR2 from the germline V gene are DFQATT and SNEGSKA (reference sequence). The material was CD4+ T cells sorted from PBMCs, obtained about 5 days after vaccination. The TCR comes from a man over 45 who received an inactivated influenza vaccine. This chain connects TRBV20-1 to TRBJ1-6; 9 bases fit TRBD1. CDR3 DNA: TGCAGTGCTAGAGATACAGGGGGCGGGTCACCCCTCCACTTT. Amino acid sequence: CSARDTGGGSPLHF.